A selection of T cell receptor beta chains follows, all from one sample in a study of brain metastases from non-small cell lung cancer. Produced via immunoSEQ multiplex PCR; TCRdb's table is partial and in-frame only. The sample consists of some 4,000 clones, about 85% of them appearing once. Sequencing was done on a sample of primary lung tumor tissue. The receptors here all came from a donor aged 40 or older with non-small cell lung cancer. The CDR3 runs from the conserved cysteine through the conserved F or W. The D gene is left open where the match is weak. Clone size is given for some rows only: seen once, a few or many times, or a class if the clone is expanded.

size: -
J: TRBJ2-3
V: TRBV5-6
D: TRBD2
DNA: TGTGCCAGCAGCTTGGAGGGACTAGCGGGGGGGCCCCAAGATACGCAGTATTTT
CDR3: CASSLEGLAGGPQDTQYF

size: once
J: TRBJ1-3
V: TRBV29-1
D: TRBD1
DNA: TGCAGCGTGATCGACAGGGACTCTGGAAACACCATATATTTT
CDR3: CSVIDRDSGNTIYF

size: -
J: TRBJ1-1
V: TRBV14
D: -
DNA: TGTGCCAGCAGCCGAGACCTGAACACTGAAGCTTTCTTT
CDR3: CASSRDLNTEAFF

size: -
J: TRBJ1-4
V: TRBV6-5
D: -
DNA: TGTGCCAGCACCCCGGGCCCACAGCTCGAAGAAAAACTGTTTTTT
CDR3: CASTPGPQLEEKLFF

size: -
J: TRBJ2-7
V: TRBV28
D: -
DNA: TGTGCCAGCAGTTTTAGGGCGGGTGGGGCGGCCTACGAGCAGTACTTC
CDR3: CASSFRAGGAAYEQYF

size: few
J: TRBJ1-2
V: TRBV5-6
D: -
DNA: TGTGCCAGCAGCCCGGGGTCCTTAGCTAACTATGGCTACACCTTC
CDR3: CASSPGSLANYGYTF

size: -
J: TRBJ2-7
V: TRBV3-1/TRBV3-2
D: -
DNA: TGTGCCAGCAGCCAAGATCGGTGGTACGAGCAGTACTTC
CDR3: CASSQDRWYEQYF

size: few
J: TRBJ1-5
V: TRBV30
D: -
DNA: TGTGCCTGGAGTCCCACGGGGGGGCCGCAGCATTTT
CDR3: CAWSPTGGPQHF

size: -
J: TRBJ2-1
V: TRBV11-3
D: TRBD1
DNA: TGTGCCAGCAGCCAAGGGACAGGAGACTACAATGAGCAGTTCTTC
CDR3: CASSQGTGDYNEQFF

size: -
J: TRBJ1-1
V: TRBV25-1
D: TRBD1
DNA: TGTGCCAGCAGGTCGACAGGGAGGGGGACTGAAGCTTTCTTT
CDR3: CASRSTGRGTEAFF

size: -
J: TRBJ1-4
V: TRBV9
D: -
DNA: TGTGCCAGCAGCGTGCAGGCGGGTGTAGACGAAAAACTGTTTTTT
CDR3: CASSVQAGVDEKLFF

size: -
J: TRBJ1-2
V: TRBV19
D: -
DNA: TGTGCCAGTAGCCCAAGCGGGACTCGGGGAGACGGCTACACCTTC
CDR3: CASSPSGTRGDGYTF

size: -
J: TRBJ1-5
V: TRBV6-2/TRBV6-3
D: -
DNA: TGTGCCAGTAGTGCGGGGGGAGCGGCCCAGCATTTT
CDR3: CASSAGGAAQHF

size: -
J: TRBJ2-1
V: TRBV30
D: TRBD2
DNA: TGTGCCTGGAGTGTTATCGGACTAGCGGGTCACAATGAGCAGTTCTTC
CDR3: CAWSVIGLAGHNEQFF

size: -
J: TRBJ1-5
V: TRBV30
D: -
DNA: TGTGCCTGGAGTGTAGGGGGGGCAGGCCAGCCCCAGCATTTT
CDR3: CAWSVGGAGQPQHF

size: -
J: TRBJ2-7
V: TRBV7-2
D: TRBD1
DNA: TGTGCCAGCAGCTTAGTATCGGCAGGGGGCCGGTACGAGCAGTACTTC
CDR3: CASSLVSAGGRYEQYF

size: -
J: TRBJ2-1
V: TRBV5-1
D: TRBD2
DNA: TGCGCCAGCAGAACTAGCGGGGGGGCCGACAGGGAGCAGTTCTTC
CDR3: CASRTSGGADREQFF

size: -
J: TRBJ1-1
V: TRBV27
D: -
DNA: TGTGCCAGCAACCCGAGGGCTTTCTTT
CDR3: CASNPRAFF

size: -
J: TRBJ2-5
V: TRBV7-9
D: TRBD2
DNA: TGTGCCAGCAGCTTAGAGGTCCTAGCGGGGGGGGAAGAGACCCAGTACTTC
CDR3: CASSLEVLAGGEETQYF

size: -
J: TRBJ1-1
V: TRBV4-1
D: -
DNA: TGCGCCAGCAGCCCTCCCCCCACACAGGGTATGAACACTGAAGCTTTCTTT
CDR3: CASSPPPTQGMNTEAFF

size: -
J: TRBJ2-3
V: TRBV5-1
D: -
DNA: TGCGCCAGCAGCTTAAACGGCGGGGAGATCACAGATACGCAGTATTTT
CDR3: CASSLNGGEITDTQYF

size: few
J: TRBJ2-3
V: TRBV4-1
D: -
DNA: TGCGCCAGCAGCCAGGGCCCATATACGCAGTATTTT
CDR3: CASSQGPYTQYF

size: -
J: TRBJ1-6
V: TRBV15
D: -
DNA: TGTGCCACCAGCAGAGATCCGGGGGGGAATTCACCCCTCCACTTT
CDR3: CATSRDPGGNSPLHF

size: -
J: TRBJ1-3
V: TRBV5-4
D: -
DNA: TGTGCCAGCAGCGCGGACATCCTGAGCTCTGGAAACACCATATATTTT
CDR3: CASSADILSSGNTIYF

size: -
J: TRBJ1-1
V: TRBV7-2
D: -
DNA: TGTGCCAGCAGCTTAAGTGGTGGGCGAAAAGCTTTCTTT
CDR3: CASSLSGGRKAFF

size: -
J: TRBJ1-2
V: TRBV28
D: TRBD1
DNA: TGTGCCAGCAGCCAACTAGGACAGGGATACTATGGCTACACCTTC
CDR3: CASSQLGQGYYGYTF

size: -
J: TRBJ2-1
V: TRBV6-6
D: -
DNA: TGTGCCAGCAGCATTAAAAATGAGCAGTTCTTC
CDR3: CASSIKNEQFF

size: -
J: TRBJ2-6
V: TRBV10-2
D: -
DNA: TGCGCCAGCAGTCCCTCGGGGGCCAACGTCCTGACTTTC
CDR3: CASSPSGANVLTF

size: -
J: TRBJ1-3
V: TRBV6-5
D: -
DNA: TGTGCCAGCAGACCCCCAGCACGAAACACCATATATTTT
CDR3: CASRPPARNTIYF

size: -
J: TRBJ1-2
V: TRBV24-1
D: -
DNA: TGTGCCACCAGCTTAGGCGACTATGGCTACACCTTC
CDR3: CATSLGDYGYTF

size: -
J: TRBJ1-1
V: TRBV15
D: TRBD1
DNA: TGTGCCACCAGCGAACTGGGACAGGCGAACACTGAAGCTTTCTTT
CDR3: CATSELGQANTEAFF

size: -
J: TRBJ1-5
V: TRBV7-2
D: -
DNA: TGTGCCAGCAGCTTAGCGGGTATCAATCAGCCCCAGCATTTT
CDR3: CASSLAGINQPQHF

size: -
J: TRBJ1-1
V: TRBV10-2
D: -
DNA: TGCGCCAGCCTCGGCCGGAACACTGAAGCTTTCTTT
CDR3: CASLGRNTEAFF

size: -
J: TRBJ1-2
V: TRBV4-1
D: TRBD1
DNA: TGCGCCAGCAGCCAACCTACAGGGGGTATGGGGTTGAATGGCTACATCTTC
CDR3: CASSQPTGGMGLNGYIF

size: -
J: TRBJ1-2
V: TRBV7-2
D: -
DNA: TGTGCCAGCAGCATGGACAGAGGGGGCTATGGCTACACCTTC
CDR3: CASSMDRGGYGYTF

size: -
J: TRBJ2-1
V: TRBV7-8
D: -
DNA: TGTGCCAGCAGCTTAGACTCCCAGAGCTCCTACAATGAGCAGTTCTTC
CDR3: CASSLDSQSSYNEQFF

size: -
J: TRBJ2-3
V: TRBV7-3
D: TRBD2
DNA: TGTGCCAGCAGCTTAAATCTAGCGGGATCTACGCAGTATTTT
CDR3: CASSLNLAGSTQYF

size: -
J: TRBJ2-3
V: TRBV24-1
D: -
DNA: TGTGCCACCTCCCCGGATGCCAGCACAGATACGCAGTATTTT
CDR3: CATSPDASTDTQYF

size: -
J: TRBJ1-2
V: TRBV7-8
D: TRBD1
DNA: TGTGCCAGCAGCCCGAGGACAGGGGGCTATGGCTACACCTTC
CDR3: CASSPRTGGYGYTF

size: -
J: TRBJ2-6
V: TRBV18
D: -
DNA: TGTGCCAGCTCACCAACCGGCTCTGGGGCCAACGTCCTGACTTTC
CDR3: CASSPTGSGANVLTF

size: -
J: TRBJ2-3
V: TRBV7-3
D: TRBD1
DNA: TGTGCCAGCAGCCCGGGACAGGGCGCATACACAGATACGCAGTATTTT
CDR3: CASSPGQGAYTDTQYF

size: -
J: TRBJ1-1
V: TRBV2
D: -
DNA: TGTGCCAGCAGTGGAAATTGGGGCAGCGAAGCTTTCTTT
CDR3: CASSGNWGSEAFF

size: -
J: TRBJ2-2
V: TRBV7-3
D: TRBD1
DNA: TGTGCCAGCAGCCAGACAGGGAGCACCGGGGAGCTGTTTTTT
CDR3: CASSQTGSTGELFF

size: few
J: TRBJ1-3
V: TRBV9
D: TRBD1
DNA: TGTGCCAGCAGCGTAGAAAGGGACAGGGGGCTGGTGGGTGGAAACACCATATATTTT
CDR3: CASSVERDRGLVGGNTIYF

size: -
J: TRBJ1-2
V: TRBV7-8
D: -
DNA: TGTGCCAGCAGCTTAGGCGGACAGACGGGCTACACCTTC
CDR3: CASSLGGQTGYTF

size: few
J: TRBJ2-1
V: TRBV7-3
D: -
DNA: TGTGCCAGCAGCTTACCTCCCGACAATGAGCAGTTCTTC
CDR3: CASSLPPDNEQFF

size: -
J: TRBJ2-2
V: TRBV10-3
D: -
DNA: TGTGCCATCAGTGGAACAGGGAGAACTACCGGCGGGGAGCTGTTTTTT
CDR3: CAISGTGRTTGGELFF

size: -
J: TRBJ1-2
V: TRBV18
D: -
DNA: TGTGCCAGCTCACCTGAGAACTATGCTAGCTATGGCTACACCTTC
CDR3: CASSPENYASYGYTF

size: -
J: TRBJ2-2
V: TRBV4-1
D: TRBD2
DNA: TGCGCCAGCAGCCCGGGGACTAGCGTTGCCGGGGAGCTGTTTTTT
CDR3: CASSPGTSVAGELFF

size: -
J: TRBJ2-5
V: TRBV30
D: -
DNA: TGTGCCTGGGGGGGCCAGTTGGAGACCCAGTACTTC
CDR3: CAWGGQLETQYF

size: -
J: TRBJ2-1
V: TRBV7-2
D: -
DNA: TGTGCCAGCAGCTTTGCGGGGCAAAATGAGCAGTTCTTC
CDR3: CASSFAGQNEQFF

size: -
J: TRBJ2-7
V: TRBV13
D: -
DNA: TGTGCCAACAGCCCAGGGGGGGAGGGCTCCTACGAGCAGTACTTC
CDR3: CANSPGGEGSYEQYF

size: -
J: TRBJ2-2
V: TRBV7-7
D: -
DNA: TGTGCTAGCAGCTTAGAGGGGCGGTGGAACACCGGGGAGCTGTTTTTT
CDR3: CASSLEGRWNTGELFF

size: -
J: TRBJ1-2
V: TRBV14
D: -
DNA: TGTGCCAGCAGCTTCGGGGCCGCTATTGGCTACACCTTC
CDR3: CASSFGAAIGYTF